This TCR beta chain was recorded in a study of T cell responses to AZD1222 COVID-19 vaccine. Comments on this clone: Antigen: not known.

Data came from immunoSEQ multiplex PCR; TCRdb stores just in-frame clones and leaves some out. The sample holds more than 70,000 clones; 65% to 90% are singletons and the top ten take around 8%. Study-wide points: Among the donors, most were white British and more were female, and clonal diversity was possibly underestimated. Of the AZD1222 recipients, only five to seven were seropositive at baseline.

The clonotype was recovered from an adult in good health. The sequences come from peripheral blood, collected on day 0 of AZD1222 vaccination.

In DNA form, the CDR3 reads TGTGCCAGCAGCCCAGGTGGCACAGATACGCAGTATTTT. Translation: CASSPGGTDTQYF. The chain carries TRBV7-9 and TRBJ2-3; D is unclear. The CDR3 extends over 13 amino acids. Germline CDR1 SEHNR, CDR2 FQNEAQ (reference sequence). Trimming removed 5 bases at V and 1 base at J, with 7 bases between.